Shown below are 21 T cell receptor beta chains from a single sample sequenced in a study of shared clonotypes between healthy human individuals. Profiled with immunoSEQ multiplex PCR; TCRdb holds only in-frame clones, not every one. This sample has approximately 2.3 million clones, with about 92% found just once. The sample was naive CD4+ T cells from PBMCs. Noted subset: CD45RA+ positively selected. Source of these receptors: a young man in good health. Some clones in this sample may be carry-over from other donors' samples.

V usage is TRBV7-8 and J usage is TRBJ2-3, with 7 nucleotides matching TRBD1. The CDR3 spans 16 residues. The V gene's germline CDR1 is SGHVS and CDR2 FQNEAQ. With V trimmed by 1 base and J by 4 bases, 8 bases remained unmatched. CDR3 amino acids: CASSLVGQAEADTQYF. CDR3 sequence (DNA): TGTGCCAGCAGCTTAGTAGGACAGGCCGAGGCAGATACGCAGTATTTT.

This chain links TRBV5-4 with TRBJ2-3, with 8 positions matching TRBD2. The CDR3 is 16 amino acids. Germline CDR1 is SGHNT and CDR2 is YYREEE (reference sequence). Trimming cost V 0 bases and J 0 bases; bases outside gene matches: 3. DNA of the CDR3: TGTGCCAGCAGCTTGGGGTCTAGCGGGAGCACAGATACGCAGTATTTT. Protein: CASSLGSSGSTDTQYF.

Comments on this clone: The sample has other DNA sequences that encode this CDR3 too. V and J are TRBV10-1 and TRBJ2-7; 11 bases line up with TRBD1. Trimming cost V 3 bases and J 2 bases; bases outside gene matches: 3. The CDR3 is 15 residues long. The V gene's germline CDR1 is WNHNN and CDR2 SYGVQD (reference sequence). In DNA form, the CDR3 reads TGCGCCAGCAGTGATCCGGGACAGGGGGCCTACGAGCAGTACTTC. Encoded protein: CASSDPGQGAYEQYF.

The chain carries TRBV18 and TRBJ1-6; D unclear. Germline loops: CDR1 KGHSH, CDR2 LQKENI. The V end lost 4 bases, the J end lost 9 bases, and 16 bases lay between the germline ends. The length of the CDR3 is 15 residues. For the CDR3, the DNA is TGTGCCAGCTCACTTGCTGCAGTTTTCGCTTCACCCCTCCACTTT. It specifies CASSLAAVFASPLHF.

This chain joins TRBV18 and TRBJ2-7, with D hard to call. Germline V gene sequence: CDR1 KGHSH, CDR2 LQKENI. The length of the CDR3 is 15 residues. V was shortened by 5 bases and J by 6 bases, with 20 bases between the two germline ends. The DNA of the CDR3 is TGTGCCAGCTCATCGTCGAAAGGGAAGATAGCCGAGCAGTACTTC. Translating it yields CASSSSKGKIAEQYF.

The chain combines TRBV18 with TRBJ2-3, with TRBD1 matching 7 bases. The trim removed 3 bases at V and 6 bases at J, leaving 3 bases unmatched. Per the germline V gene, CDR1 is KGHSH and CDR2 is LQKENI. There are 13 residues in the CDR3. The chain's CDR3 is CASSPTGRDTQYF. The CDR3 DNA sequence: TGTGCCAGCTCACCGACAGGGCGGGATACGCAGTATTTT.

This rearrangement joins TRBV6-1 to TRBJ2-1, with no clear D. Trimming took 6 bases from V and 0 from J, leaving 3 bases between them. The CDR3 covers 12 residues. Germline CDR1 reads MNHNS; CDR2 reads SASEGT. CDR3 nucleotides: TGTGCCAGCAGCGTCTCCTACAATGAGCAGTTCTTC. The encoded protein is CASSVSYNEQFF.

The chain recombines TRBV19 with TRBJ1-4; D perhaps matches TRBD1 (6 bases). This CDR3 contains 14 residues. V was clipped by 5 bases and J by 7 bases, with 14 bases between them. CDR1 is LNHDA and CDR2 is SQIVND in the germline V gene (reference sequence). As DNA, the CDR3 is TGTGCCAGTAGTGTTCAGGGGCTCGGTGAAAAACTGTTTTTT. This encodes CASSVQGLGEKLFF.

J is TRBJ2-1 and V is TRBV6-1; TRBD1 aligns across 7 bases. The germline gives CDR1 MNHNS, CDR2 SASEGT. The CDR3 covers 15 residues. The V segment lost 4 bases and the J segment 1 base; nucleotides outside the gene matches: 4. In DNA, the CDR3 is TGTGCCAGCAGTGCGACAGGGCGGTCCTACAATGAGCAGTTCTTC. It specifies CASSATGRSYNEQFF.

The V gene is TRBV7-2, the J gene TRBJ2-1; 7 bases align to TRBD2. CDR1 and CDR2 from the germline V gene are SGHTA and FQGNSA. This CDR3 is built from 16 residues. The J segment lost 6 bases and the V segment lost 2 bases, leaving 10 bases of the junction unmatched. The CDR3 reads CASSLIRWEGGNEQFF. Here the CDR3 DNA reads TGTGCCAGCAGCTTAATAAGGTGGGAGGGCGGCAATGAGCAGTTCTTC.

The rearrangement uses TRBV19 and TRBJ2-1, with TRBD2 as a possible D gene (6 bases). The CDR3 totals 14 residues. With 2 bases removed from V and 5 bases from J, the gap between germline ends came to 10 bases. Germline lookup yields CDR1 LNHDA and CDR2 SQIVND (reference sequence). The chain's CDR3 is CASSIRRANNEQFF. For the CDR3, the DNA is TGTGCCAGTAGTATAAGGAGGGCCAACAATGAGCAGTTCTTC.

In this sample, this clone turned up once. The V call is TRBV2, the J call TRBJ1-1, with D uncertain. This CDR3 region has 14 residues. V lost 4 bases, J lost 2 bases, and 11 bases lay in between. Germline loops: CDR1 SNHLY, CDR2 FYNNEI. CDR3 bases: TGTGCCAGCAGTGTCCGGACGGGCAACACTGAAGCTTTCTTT. It codes for CASSVRTGNTEAFF.

This chain uses TRBV29-1 with TRBJ2-5; possibly TRBD1 for D (5 bases). The tail of the sequence fits TRBJ2-7 better, so the J call may be wrong. The CDR3 spans 12 residues. CDR1 is SQVTM, CDR2 ANQGSEA, per germline. The CDR3 nucleotides are TGCAGCGTTGAAAGACAGAACTACGAGCAGTACTTC. This encodes CSVERQNYEQYF.

In the case of this clone: This same CDR3 is encoded by further DNA sequences in the sample. The J gene is TRBJ1-2, the V gene TRBV7-9, with 8 bases lining up with TRBD1. J was trimmed by 8 bases and V by 5 bases; bases with no gene match: 4. This CDR3 spans 12 amino acids. Germline values: CDR1 SEHNR, CDR2 FQNEAQ (reference sequence). The CDR3 DNA sequence: TGTGCCAGCAGCCCGGGGACAGGCGGCTACACCTTC. Translating gives CASSPGTGGYTF.

The V call is TRBV5-1, the J call TRBJ2-1; tentative D call: TRBD2 (6 bases). The V gene lost 0 bases and the J gene lost 6 bases, with 13 bases spanning the gap. The CDR3 length is 15 residues. Germline CDR1 and CDR2: SGHRS and YFSETQ. The CDR3 is CASSLGRGRRNEQFF. DNA of the CDR3: TGCGCCAGCAGCTTGGGGAGGGGTCGGCGCAATGAGCAGTTCTTC.

This chain connects TRBV7-3 to TRBJ2-5; maybe TRBD2 (5 bases). Germline-derived CDR1 and CDR2 are SGHTA and FQGTGA. The CDR3 consists of 16 residues. The ends were cut back, 1 base at V and 4 bases at J, with 16 bases in the middle. CDR3 DNA sequence: TGTGCCAGCAGCTTAAGGTCTCGGGGATTGGGAGAGACCCAGTACTTC. It translates to CASSLRSRGLGETQYF.

The chain recombines TRBV6-1 with TRBJ1-3, with 7 bases lining up with TRBD1. There are 13 residues in the CDR3. Germline loops: CDR1 MNHNS, CDR2 SASEGT. After removal of 5 bases from V and 8 bases from J, the junction contained 6 bases not matched to a gene. For the CDR3, the DNA is TGTGCCAGCAGTACAGGGGCGTGGTACACCATATATTTT. It encodes CASSTGAWYTIYF.

The chain employs TRBV9 and TRBJ2-3; perhaps TRBD1 as D (6 bases). The V and J ends lost 1 base and 1 base respectively, with 10 bases between them. The CDR3 consists of 15 residues. Germline assignment: CDR1 SGDLS and CDR2 YYNGEE. The CDR3 sequence is CASSVQTGRTDTQYF. DNA for the CDR3: TGTGCCAGCAGCGTACAAACAGGGCGCACAGATACGCAGTATTTT. The full variable domain, in which reference TRBV9 and TRBJ2-3 provide the parts outside the CDR3, is DSGVTQTPKHLITATGQRVTLRCSPRSGDLSVYWYQQSLDQGLQFLIQYYNGEERAKGNILERFSAQQFPDLHSELNLSSLELGDSALYFCASSVQTGRTDTQYFGPGTRLTVL.

The chain joins TRBV2 to TRBJ2-1; a possible D gene is TRBD1 (5 bases). The CDR3 totals 13 residues. V gave up 4 bases and J gave up 9 bases, with 13 bases separating them. Germline V gene sequence: CDR1 SNHLY, CDR2 FYNNEI. The CDR3 coding sequence is TGTGCCAGCAGTGGCAGGGAAGGTGGTGAGCAGTTCTTC. This sequence encodes CASSGREGGEQFF.

This rearrangement joins TRBV15 to TRBJ1-2; D is undetermined. The CDR3 has 13 amino acids. Trimming pared 1 base from V and 1 base from J, leaving 4 bases between. The germline gives CDR1 LNHNV, CDR2 YYDKDF (reference sequence). The CDR3 protein is CATSRGHNYGYTF. The CDR3 nucleotides read TGTGCCACCAGCAGAGGTCATAACTATGGCTACACCTTC. The full variable domain, completed using reference TRBV15 and TRBJ1-2, is DAMVIQNPRYQVTQFGKPVTLSCSQTLNHNVMYWYQQKSSQAPKLLFHYYDKDFNNEADTPDNFQSRRPNTSFCFLDIRSPGLGDTAMYLCATSRGHNYGYTFGSGTRLTVV.

V is TRBV11-2 and J is TRBJ1-2, with 7 bases that match TRBD1. V was clipped by 2 bases and J by 4 bases; unmatched bases: 7. This CDR3 spans 15 amino acids. Germline values: CDR1 SGHAT, CDR2 FQNNGV. The chain's CDR3 is CASSLWGTDPYGYTF. CDR3 nucleotides: TGTGCCAGCAGCTTATGGGGGACAGACCCCTATGGCTACACCTTC.